This is a list of T cell receptor beta chains from one sample in a study of T cell responses to AZD1222 COVID-19 vaccine. The protocol was immunoSEQ multiplex PCR, while the TCRdb copy is restricted to in-frame clones and leaves out a portion. The table lists 95,000 to 130,000 clones, about 90% of them singletons. Sequencing used peripheral blood, obtained on day 0 of AZD1222 vaccination. All receptors derive from an adult in good health. Both conserved end residues are part of each CDR3. The order of the fields is clone size, J gene, D gene, V gene, CDR3 DNA, CDR3 protein. D genes are given only for firm matches. Clone size is given for some rows only: seen once, a few or many times, or a class if the clone is expanded.

NA	TRBJ2-3	NA	TRBV19	TGTGCCAGTAGTATCCTCGAAACAGATACGCAGTATTTT	CASSILETDTQYF
many	TRBJ2-1	NA	TRBV23-1	TGCGCCAGCAGTCAATCATGGGCCCAAAGCTCCTACAATGAGCAGTTCTTC	CASSQSWAQSSYNEQFF
few	TRBJ2-5	NA	TRBV19	TGTGCCAGTACCGGTGGGAGGAGAGGCGAGACCCAGTACTTC	CASTGGRRGETQYF
NA	TRBJ1-5	TRBD1	TRBV7-2	TGTGCCAGCAGCTTAGACAGGGGGCCCCAGCATTTT	CASSLDRGPQHF
NA	TRBJ2-7	TRBD2	TRBV10-2	TGCGCCAGCAAGTCGGGGGGGGGAGTTCTTTTTTTCGACGAGCAGTACTTC	CASKSGGGVLFFDEQYF
NA	TRBJ2-5	NA	TRBV25-1	TGTGCCAGCAGTCAGGGGATGAGGGTGAAAGAGACCCAGTACTTC	CASSQGMRVKETQYF
NA	TRBJ2-1	TRBD1	TRBV24-1	TGTGCCACCAGTGCCAGGACAGGCTCCTACAATGAGCAGTTCTTC	CATSARTGSYNEQFF
NA	TRBJ1-1	NA	TRBV2	TGTGCCAGCCTATCTTACTGGAACACTGAAGCTTTCTTT	CASLSYWNTEAFF
NA	TRBJ1-6	TRBD1	TRBV18	TGTGCCAGCTCTCGGGGACAGGGGGCTTTAAATTCACCCCTCCACTTT	CASSRGQGALNSPLHF
NA	TRBJ2-5	NA	TRBV5-8	TGTGCCAGCAGCTTCTCAGGCGTCCAAGAGACCCAGTACTTC	CASSFSGVQETQYF
NA	TRBJ1-1	NA	TRBV9	TGTGCCAGCAGCGTAGAAAGAGGCACTGAAGCTTTCTTT	CASSVERGTEAFF
NA	TRBJ2-1	NA	TRBV6-5	TGTGCCAGCAGACCTCCTGGGGCCTACAATGAGCAGTTCTTC	CASRPPGAYNEQFF
NA	TRBJ1-6	TRBD1	TRBV28	TGTGCCATCCTCAACAGGGGGCTCAATTCACCCCTCCACTTT	CAILNRGLNSPLHF
NA	TRBJ1-5	NA	TRBV19	TGTGCCAGTAGTATTTGGACAGATCAGCCCCAGCATTTT	CASSIWTDQPQHF
NA	TRBJ1-2	TRBD1	TRBV7-3	TGTGCCAGCAGCTTAACGTCGCGGGACAGGGATGGCTACACCTTC	CASSLTSRDRDGYTF
NA	TRBJ1-6	NA	TRBV5-1	TGCGCCAGCAGCTGGAGCTCCTATAATTCACCCCTCCACTTT	CASSWSSYNSPLHF
few	TRBJ1-1	TRBD1	TRBV19	TGTGCCAGTAGTACCGGACAGGGGGCGGGGAACACTGAAGCTTTCTTT	CASSTGQGAGNTEAFF
NA	TRBJ1-5	NA	TRBV6-1	TGTGCCAGCAGTGACGGAGAGAGGCAGCCCCAGCATTTT	CASSDGERQPQHF
NA	TRBJ1-2	TRBD1	TRBV5-1	TGCGCCAGCAGCGAAATAACAGGGGACTATGGCTACACCTTC	CASSEITGDYGYTF
few	TRBJ2-1	NA	TRBV7-9	TGTGCCAGCAGCTTAGAACTGGGGGCTTACAATGAGCAGTTCTTC	CASSLELGAYNEQFF
once	TRBJ1-2	NA	TRBV28	TGTGCCAGCAGAGGTCTCAGGGGAACCTATGGCTACACCTTC	CASRGLRGTYGYTF
NA	TRBJ2-1	TRBD2	TRBV5-4	TGTGCCAGCAGCTCAACTAGCGGGAGTGGGCATGAGCAGTTCTTC	CASSSTSGSGHEQFF
NA	TRBJ2-7	NA	TRBV5-3	TGTGCCAGCTGTAACACCGGGACAATCGACGAGCAGTACTTC	CASCNTGTIDEQYF
NA	TRBJ2-2	NA	TRBV7-8	TGTGCCAGCAGCCCTGCTGTGTTCGGGGAGCTGTTTTTT	CASSPAVFGELFF
NA	TRBJ2-3	NA	TRBV7-3	TGTGCCAGCAGCTTAGGGTACGGCGGCGAAATAGATACGCAGTATTTT	CASSLGYGGEIDTQYF
NA	TRBJ1-1	NA	TRBV4-1	TGCGCCAGCAGCCCCTGGCAGGGTCTCGGCACTGAAGCTTTCTTT	CASSPWQGLGTEAFF
NA	TRBJ1-1	NA	TRBV28	TGTGCCAGCAGTTTATTAATGGTGAACACTGAAGCTTTCTTT	CASSLLMVNTEAFF
NA	TRBJ2-4	NA	TRBV7-2	TGTGCCAGCAGCCCCGGACTAGCCAAAAACATTCAGTACTTC	CASSPGLAKNIQYF
NA	TRBJ2-7	NA	TRBV27	TGTGCCAGCAAAAGGTCGGATCCACACGAGCAGTACTTC	CASKRSDPHEQYF
NA	TRBJ2-7	NA	TRBV27	TGTGCCAGCGGAACTCAACTCTACGAGCAGTACTTC	CASGTQLYEQYF
NA	TRBJ1-1	TRBD1	TRBV24-1	TGTGCCACCCAAGGGACAGGGAGTGGCTTGACTGAAGCTTTCTTT	CATQGTGSGLTEAFF
NA	TRBJ1-2	NA	TRBV27	TGTGCCAGCAGCCATGACAGTAACTATGGCTACACCTTC	CASSHDSNYGYTF
NA	TRBJ2-1	TRBD1	TRBV5-1	TGCGCCAGCAGCGACCCGGGACAGGGCCATGAGCAGTTCTTC	CASSDPGQGHEQFF
NA	TRBJ2-5	NA	TRBV21-1	TGTGCCAGCAGCAAAAGGACGGAGACCCAGTACTTC	CASSKRTETQYF
NA	TRBJ1-5	NA	TRBV19	TGTGCCAGTAGTGGGACAAGATGGGAAAGCCAGCCCCAGCATTTT	CASSGTRWESQPQHF
NA	TRBJ2-7	NA	TRBV11-1	TGTGCCAGCAGACGGCTTGCGGACGAGCAGTACTTC	CASRRLADEQYF
NA	TRBJ2-7	NA	TRBV5-6	TGTGCCAGCAGCTTATGGGGAGGACTCGACGAGCAGTACTTC	CASSLWGGLDEQYF